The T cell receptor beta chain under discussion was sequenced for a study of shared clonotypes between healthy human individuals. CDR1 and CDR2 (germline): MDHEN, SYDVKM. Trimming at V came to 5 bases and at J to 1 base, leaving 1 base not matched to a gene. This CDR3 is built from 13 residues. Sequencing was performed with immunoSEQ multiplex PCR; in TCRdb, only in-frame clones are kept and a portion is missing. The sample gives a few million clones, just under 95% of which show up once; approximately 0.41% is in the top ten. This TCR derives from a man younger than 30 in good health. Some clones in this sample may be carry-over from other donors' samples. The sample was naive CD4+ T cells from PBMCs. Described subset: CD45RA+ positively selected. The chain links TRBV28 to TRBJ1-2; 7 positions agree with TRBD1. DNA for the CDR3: TGTGCCAGCAGTCAGGGGGGTAACTATGGCTACACCTTC. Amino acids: CASSQGGNYGYTF.